This T cell receptor (beta chain) was retrieved from a study of cytomegalovirus exposure and HLA in healthy donors. General study results and limits: CMV antigen specificity of a few CMV-associated chains was confirmed in vitro.

V lost 4 bases and J lost 0, with 10 bases in between. The CDR3 has 14 residues. The germline V gene encodes CDR1 SGHTA and CDR2 FQGTGA. The PCR made use of 60 Vbeta and 13 Jbeta primers. Data came from immunoSEQ multiplex PCR; TCRdb stores just in-frame clones and leaves some out. Altogether about 200,000 clones are present, around 75% being singletons, with the ten largest covering more than 0.35%. Details on this clone: The antigen is undetermined.

Sequenced: PBMCs. This chain connects TRBV7-3 to TRBJ2-7, with a tentative D call TRBD2 (5 bases). This clonotype was obtained from a male donor in good health and CMV-seropositive. DNA for the CDR3: TGTGCCAGCAGCTCCACGGGGAGCTCCTACGAGCAGTACTTC. Translating it yields CASSSTGSSYEQYF.